Listed below are T cell receptor beta chains from one sample, sequenced in a study of OX40 agonist ivuxolimab in advanced cancers. The protocol was immunoSEQ multiplex PCR, while the TCRdb copy is restricted to in-frame clones and leaves out a portion. The table records over 80,000 clones, approximately 82% of them present only once. The source was CD4+ or CD8+ T cells sorted from blood, collected in a trial of the OX40 agonist ivuxolimab. These receptors were collected from an adult with an advanced solid tumor such as melanoma, head and neck, liver or kidney cancer. The CDR3 runs from the conserved cysteine through the conserved F or W. The D gene is left open where the match is weak. Rows may omit the clone size; those that give it use once, few, many or a size class.

d_call,v_call,j_call,clone_size,cdr3_nt,cdr3_aa
-,TRBV9,TRBJ2-7,-,TGTGCCAGCAGCGGGAGGGACGGGACTGGCTCCTACGAGCAGTACTTC,CASSGRDGTGSYEQYF
-,TRBV10-3,TRBJ2-7,-,TGTGCCATCAGTGAGTCGATGGGAGAGCAGTACTTC,CAISESMGEQYF
-,TRBV4-2,TRBJ2-3,-,TGTGCCAGCAGCCAAGAGCTTAGCGTATGGGGTGGCGATACGCAGTATTTT,CASSQELSVWGGDTQYF
TRBD1,TRBV9,TRBJ2-3,-,TGTGCCAGCAGCGTCCCTCCGACAGGGTCAGGCACAGATACGCAGTATTTT,CASSVPPTGSGTDTQYF
-,TRBV29-1,TRBJ2-3,-,TGCAGCGTTGGCGGAACTAGCACAGATACGCAGTATTTT,CSVGGTSTDTQYF
TRBD1,TRBV7-2,TRBJ1-1,-,TGTGCCAGCAGCTTAGCCTGGGACAGGGGGCGTTCTGAAGCTTTCTTT,CASSLAWDRGRSEAFF
TRBD1,TRBV7-2,TRBJ1-5,once,TGTGCCAGCAGCATGGAGTGGGACAGGTCTCTTCAAAATCAGCCCCAGCATTTT,CASSMEWDRSLQNQPQHF
-,TRBV6-6,TRBJ1-4,-,TGTGCCAGCGAAGGGGGGAATGAAAAACTGTTTTTT,CASEGGNEKLFF
-,TRBV2,TRBJ2-2,-,TGTGCCAGCAGTGAACTGGGACACACCGGGGAGCTGTTTTTT,CASSELGHTGELFF
-,TRBV5-1,TRBJ1-1,-,TGCGCCAGCAGCGGGCCCGGGACGAGGAACACTGAAGCTTTCTTT,CASSGPGTRNTEAFF
TRBD1,TRBV6-5,TRBJ2-1,-,TGTGCCAGCAGCCCGGACAGGGGGGCTGAGCAGTTCTTC,CASSPDRGAEQFF
TRBD1,TRBV7-3,TRBJ2-3,-,TGTGCCAGCAGCTTAACCGCACGGGACAGGGGTTCGGATACGCAGTATTTT,CASSLTARDRGSDTQYF
-,TRBV10-3,TRBJ1-3,-,TGTGCCATCAGTGAGTCTAGTGGAAGAGGTAACTCTGGAAACACCATATATTTT,CAISESSGRGNSGNTIYF
-,TRBV15,TRBJ2-3,-,TGTGCCACCAGCAGAGATCCGGGCACAGATACGCAGTATTTT,CATSRDPGTDTQYF
-,TRBV12-5,TRBJ2-1,-,TGTGCTAGTGGTTTGGCCGCTGAGCAGTTCTTC,CASGLAAEQFF
-,TRBV7-6,TRBJ1-1,few,TGTGCCAGCAGCTTAGAGTCAGGAGTCATGAACACTGAAGCTTTCTTT,CASSLESGVMNTEAFF
TRBD1,TRBV11-3,TRBJ1-4,once,TGTGCCAGCAGCCCGGGACAGCCAGGTGAAAAACTGTTTTTT,CASSPGQPGEKLFF
TRBD2,TRBV5-6,TRBJ2-7,-,TGTGCCAGCAGCTCTTCCGGGACTAGCTACGAGCAGTACTTC,CASSSSGTSYEQYF